The 23 T cell receptor beta chains below come from one sample, sequenced in a study of blood T cell repertoires in COVID-19. TCRdb's table, derived via immunoSEQ multiplex PCR, lists solely in-frame clones and lacks some. Here the sample spans roughly 200,000 clones, over 80% being singletons. The sequenced material came from peripheral blood. These receptors were obtained from a woman in her 30s with COVID-19, enrolled during active disease.

CDR3 nucleotides: TGTGCCAGCTCACCGCCCCGGGGGACTACGAACACCGGGGAGCTGTTTTTT. Protein: CASSPPRGTTNTGELFF. The chain is built from TRBV18 and TRBJ2-2, with 7 bases fitting TRBD2. Germline loops: CDR1 KGHSH, CDR2 LQKENI. This CDR3 is built from 17 residues. The trim removed 3 bases at V and 0 bases at J, leaving 7 bases unmatched.

The V call is TRBV20-1, the J call TRBJ2-7; TRBD1 is a possible D gene (6 bases). Trimming pared 3 bases from V and 0 bases from J, leaving 9 bases between. The CDR3 totals 13 residues. CDR1 DFQATT and CDR2 SNEGSKA come from the germline V gene (reference sequence). The CDR3 sequence is CSASRDISYEQYF. The CDR3 DNA sequence: TGCAGTGCTAGTCGGGACATCTCCTACGAGCAGTACTTC.

This clone was seen only once. The rearrangement joins TRBV5-1 to TRBJ2-7, with 11 positions matching TRBD2. CDR1 and CDR2 from the germline V gene are SGHRS and YFSETQ. There are 18 residues in the CDR3. Germline trimming cut 0 bases from V and 2 bases from J; bases unmatched to any gene: 10. In nucleotides, the CDR3 is TGCGCCAGCAGCTTGGGCCCACTAGCGGGGGCCTCACCCTACGAGCAGTACTTC. It translates to CASSLGPLAGASPYEQYF.

This chain uses TRBV5-1 with TRBJ1-2, with D unresolved. With 4 bases removed from V and 6 bases from J, the gap between germline ends came to 10 bases. The CDR3 extends over 12 amino acids. Germline CDR1 and CDR2: SGHRS and YFSETQ. DNA of the CDR3: TGCGCCAGCAGCCCCGGCGGGAATGGCTACACCTTC. It specifies CASSPGGNGYTF.

This chain links TRBV28 with TRBJ2-7; 14 bases match TRBD2. Germline CDR1 is MDHEN and CDR2 is SYDVKM. The CDR3 has 20 amino acids. J lost 1 base, V lost 3 bases, and 14 bases had no gene match. The CDR3 DNA is TGTGCCAGCAGTTTTCTACCTTGGGGACTAGCGGGAGTACGGTCCTACGAGCAGTACTTC. Protein: CASSFLPWGLAGVRSYEQYF.

V and J are TRBV11-2 and TRBJ2-3; 7 bases align to TRBD1. The CDR3 is made up of 17 amino acids. V lost 6 bases and J lost 0; bases outside the gene matches: 12. CDR1 is SGHAT, CDR2 FQNNGV, per germline. CDR3 region: CASSPQGMVTSTDTQYF. The CDR3 DNA is TGTGCCAGCAGTCCACAGGGGATGGTGACTAGCACAGATACGCAGTATTTT.

The chain links TRBV6-2 or TRBV6-3 to TRBJ2-7, with 10 positions matching TRBD2. V was pared by 5 bases and J by 6 bases, with 13 bases of the junction left unmatched. This CDR3 spans 16 amino acids. CDR1 and CDR2 (germline): MNHEY, SVGEGT. The CDR3 DNA follows: TGTGCCAGCAGTCCACGAAGCGGGAGGGCAGTAGGCGAGCAGTACTTC. This translates into CASSPRSGRAVGEQYF.

In its sample, this clone was seen once. This sequence joins TRBV5-1 and TRBJ1-3; TRBD1 agrees at 9 bases. The germline V gene has CDR1 SGHRS and CDR2 YFSETQ. J lost 3 bases, V lost 0 bases, and 7 bases had no gene match. The CDR3 loop spans 17 amino acids. The CDR3 DNA is TGCGCCAGCAGCTTGGCCCCGGGACAGGGAGGTGGAAACACCATATATTTT. Translated, it gives CASSLAPGQGGGNTIYF.

The gene calls are TRBV13 and TRBJ1-2; 7 nucleotides match TRBD1. The CDR3 loop spans 14 amino acids. Germline V lookup: CDR1 PRHDT, CDR2 FYEKMQ (reference sequence). The J segment lost 6 bases and the V segment lost 2 bases, leaving 6 bases of the junction unmatched. CDR3 loop: CASSLTRGRNGYTF. The CDR3 coding sequence is TGTGCCAGCAGCTTAACAAGGGGGCGGAATGGCTACACCTTC.

The chain is built from TRBV2 and TRBJ1-5; a weak D match, TRBD1 (6 bases). The CDR3 extends over 15 amino acids. Looked up from germline, CDR1 is SNHLY and CDR2 is FYNNEI. Trimming stripped 6 bases from V and 3 bases from J, with 15 bases between. CDR3 nucleotides: TGTGCCAGCAGGTACAGGGTTGAATACAATCAGCCCCAGCATTTT. It specifies CASRYRVEYNQPQHF. Together with reference TRBV2 and TRBJ1-5, the CDR3 gives the full variable domain: EPEVTQTPSHQVTQMGQEVILRCVPISNHLYFYWYRQILGQKVEFLVSFYNNEISEKSEIFDDQFSVERPDGSNFTLKIRSTKLEDSAMYFCASRYRVEYNQPQHFGDGTRLSIL.

This chain links TRBV7-9 with TRBJ2-1; possible D gene TRBD2, 6 bases. The ends were cut back, 10 bases at V and 8 bases at J, with 27 bases in the middle. The CDR3 is 16 residues long. The germline CDR1 and CDR2 sequences are SEHNR and FQNEAQ (reference sequence). The CDR3 DNA reads as TGTGCCACGGGGGTCGTCCGTTTTCCGGTTGTGGATGAGCAGTTCTTC. It translates to CATGVVRFPVVDEQFF.

The chain uses TRBV18 and TRBJ2-6; 7 positions match TRBD1. The CDR3 runs 17 residues. The germline gives CDR1 KGHSH, CDR2 LQKENI. V trimming: 2 bases; J trimming: 2 bases; junction bases outside the gene matches: 6. Here the CDR3 reads CASSPLRQGPGANVLTF. The CDR3 coding sequence is TGTGCCAGCTCACCATTACGACAGGGCCCTGGGGCCAACGTCCTGACTTTC.

The chain combines TRBV28 with TRBJ2-7, with 9 bases aligning to TRBD1. With V trimmed by 3 bases and J by 2 bases, 2 bases remained unmatched. CDR1 is MDHEN and CDR2 is SYDVKM in the germline V gene. This CDR3 is built from 14 residues. The CDR3 nucleotides are TGTGCCAGCAGTTTCACAGGGGGCCCCTACGAGCAGTACTTC. It specifies CASSFTGGPYEQYF.

The chain joins TRBV15 to TRBJ1-5; D is possibly TRBD1 (6 bases). V lost 0 bases and J 7 bases, leaving 10 bases between the germline ends. The CDR3 consists of 14 residues. The germline V gene has CDR1 LNHNV and CDR2 YYDKDF (reference sequence). CDR3 in amino acids: CATSRDRGAQPQHF. CDR3 nucleotide sequence: TGTGCCACCAGCAGAGACAGGGGAGCGCAGCCCCAGCATTTT.

This rearrangement joins TRBV4-1 to TRBJ1-3; 8 nucleotides match TRBD1. This CDR3 has 14 amino acids. V shed 4 bases and J 5 bases; nucleotides not matched to a gene: 4. Germline V gene data show CDR1 as MGHRA and CDR2 as YSYEKL. The CDR3 DNA reads as TGCGCCAGCAGCCCGGACAGGGACCGAAACACCATATATTTT. Its protein product is CASSPDRDRNTIYF.

V usage is TRBV27 and J usage is TRBJ2-7; D call uncertain. The CDR3 totals 14 residues. The V end was cut by 3 bases, the J end by 0 bases, with 9 bases between. Germline V gives CDR1 MNHEY, CDR2 SMNVEV (reference sequence). The CDR3 loop is CASSFAKSSYEQYF. Here the CDR3 DNA reads TGTGCCAGCAGTTTCGCTAAGAGCTCCTACGAGCAGTACTTC.

The chain uses TRBV7-9 and TRBJ1-1; TRBD1 matches 8 bases. Unmatched junction bases numbered 3, after V lost 1 base and J lost 8 bases. Germline CDR1 reads SEHNR; CDR2 reads FQNEAQ (reference sequence). The CDR3 sequence is 13 residues long. DNA for the CDR3: TGTGCCAGCAGCTTAGTAGGACAGGGCGAAGCTTTCTTT. Translation: CASSLVGQGEAFF.

The gene calls are TRBV5-1 and TRBJ1-1; no firm D call. Germline assignment: CDR1 SGHRS and CDR2 YFSETQ. The CDR3 covers 13 residues. The V and J ends lost 3 bases and 1 base respectively, with 7 bases between them. CDR3 in DNA: TGCGCCAGCAGCTACGGTTGGAACACTGAAGCTTTCTTT. It yields the protein CASSYGWNTEAFF. Full variable domain (remainder filled in from reference TRBV5-1 and TRBJ1-1): KAGVTQTPRYLIKTRGQQVTLSCSPISGHRSVSWYQQTPGQGLQFLFEYFSETQRNKGNFPGRFSGRQFSNSRSEMNVSTLELGDSALYLCASSYGWNTEAFFGQGTRLTVV.

The rearrangement links TRBV2 to TRBJ2-2; 8 bases map to TRBD1. The trim removed 5 bases at V and 5 bases at J, leaving 7 bases unmatched. This CDR3 is built from 15 residues. Germline V gives CDR1 SNHLY, CDR2 FYNNEI. In DNA form, the CDR3 reads TGTGCCAGCAGTATTATAACAGGGGGTACCGGGGAGCTGTTTTTT. As protein: CASSIITGGTGELFF.

This chain links TRBV27 with TRBJ2-7; 7 positions match TRBD1. The CDR3 totals 14 residues. The V and J ends lost 5 bases and 2 bases, in that order; junction bases with no gene match: 6. Germline V gene data show CDR1 as MNHEY and CDR2 as SMNVEV (reference sequence). In nucleotides, the CDR3 is TGTGCCAGCAGTCTCCGGGACAGCGCCTACGAGCAGTACTTC. Encoded protein: CASSLRDSAYEQYF.

This chain uses TRBV30 with TRBJ2-7; D ambiguous. Germline loops: CDR1 GTSNPN, CDR2 SVGIG (reference sequence). The CDR3 has 13 amino acids. V was cut by 0 bases and J by 1 base, with 7 bases left in between. This CDR3 reads CAWSVASSYEQYF. The CDR3 DNA reads as TGTGCCTGGAGTGTGGCCAGTTCCTACGAGCAGTACTTC.

The rearrangement uses TRBV5-6 and TRBJ2-3; D not resolved. Germline lookup yields CDR1 SGHDT and CDR2 YYEEEE. The length of the CDR3 is 15 residues. V was clipped by 0 bases and J by 2 bases, with 10 bases between them. The CDR3 coding sequence is TGTGCCAGCAGCTTGGAACTACAAGTCACAGATACGCAGTATTTT. It specifies CASSLELQVTDTQYF.

Here the CDR3 reads CSVAGGLGTEAFF. The DNA of the CDR3 is TGCAGCGTTGCAGGGGGCTTAGGCACTGAAGCTTTCTTT. The chain joins TRBV29-1 to TRBJ1-1; 8 bases are shared with TRBD1. Germline V CDR1 and CDR2: SQVTM, ANQGSEA. V trimming: 4 bases; J trimming: 4 bases; junction bases outside the gene matches: 5. The CDR3 runs 13 residues. Complete variable domain (other parts from reference TRBV29-1 and TRBJ1-1): SAVISQKPSRDICQRGTSLTIQCQVDSQVTMMFWYRQQPGQSLTLIATANQGSEATYESGFVIDKFPISRPNLTFSTLTVSNMSPEDSSIYLCSVAGGLGTEAFFGQGTRLTVV.